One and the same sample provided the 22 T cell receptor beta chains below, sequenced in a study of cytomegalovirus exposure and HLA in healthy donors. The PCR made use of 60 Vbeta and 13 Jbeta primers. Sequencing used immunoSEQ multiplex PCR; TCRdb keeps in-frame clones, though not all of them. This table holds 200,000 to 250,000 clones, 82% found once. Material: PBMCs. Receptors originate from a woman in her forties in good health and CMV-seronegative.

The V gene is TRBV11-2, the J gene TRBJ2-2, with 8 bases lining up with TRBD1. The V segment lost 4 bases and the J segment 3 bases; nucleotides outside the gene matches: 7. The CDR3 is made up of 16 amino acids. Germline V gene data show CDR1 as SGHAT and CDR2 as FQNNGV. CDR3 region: CASSWTGTPYTGELFF. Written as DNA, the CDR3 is TGTGCCAGCAGCTGGACAGGGACACCCTACACCGGGGAGCTGTTTTTT.

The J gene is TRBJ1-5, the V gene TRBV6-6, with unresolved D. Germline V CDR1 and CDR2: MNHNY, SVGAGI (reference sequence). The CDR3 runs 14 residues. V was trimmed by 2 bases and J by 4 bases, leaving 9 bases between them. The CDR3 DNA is TGTGCCAGCAGTTACCAACAGATAAATCAGCCCCAGCATTTT. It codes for CASSYQQINQPQHF.

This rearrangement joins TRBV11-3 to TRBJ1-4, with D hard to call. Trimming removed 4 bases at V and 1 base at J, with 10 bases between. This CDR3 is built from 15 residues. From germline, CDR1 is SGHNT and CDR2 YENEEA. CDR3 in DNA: TGTGCCAGCAGCTATGCGGGGAGAACTAATGAAAAACTGTTTTTT. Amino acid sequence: CASSYAGRTNEKLFF.

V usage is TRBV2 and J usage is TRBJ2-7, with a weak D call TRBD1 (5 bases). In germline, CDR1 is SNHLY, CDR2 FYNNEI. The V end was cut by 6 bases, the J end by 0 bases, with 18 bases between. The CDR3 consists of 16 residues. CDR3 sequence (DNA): TGTGCCAGCAGCTTTCCGCGGACATCGGGCTCCTACGAGCAGTACTTC. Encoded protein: CASSFPRTSGSYEQYF.

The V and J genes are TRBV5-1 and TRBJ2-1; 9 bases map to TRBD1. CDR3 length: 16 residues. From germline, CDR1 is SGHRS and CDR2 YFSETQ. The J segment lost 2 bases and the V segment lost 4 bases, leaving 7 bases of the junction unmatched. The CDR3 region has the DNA TGCGCCAGCAGCCCGGATGGGACAGGGACCTACAATGAGCAGTTCTTC. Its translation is CASSPDGTGTYNEQFF.

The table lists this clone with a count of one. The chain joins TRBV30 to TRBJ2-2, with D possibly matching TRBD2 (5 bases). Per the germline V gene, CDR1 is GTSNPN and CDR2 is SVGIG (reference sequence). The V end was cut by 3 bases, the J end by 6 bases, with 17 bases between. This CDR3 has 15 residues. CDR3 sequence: CAWSLGRTRAGELFF. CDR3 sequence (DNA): TGTGCCTGGAGCTTAGGACGTACGAGGGCCGGGGAGCTGTTTTTT.

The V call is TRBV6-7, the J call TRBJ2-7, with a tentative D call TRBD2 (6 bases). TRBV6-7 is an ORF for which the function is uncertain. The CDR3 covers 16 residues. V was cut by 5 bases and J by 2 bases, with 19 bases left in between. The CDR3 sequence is CASSTHRRRGTYEQYF. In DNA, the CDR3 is TGTGCCAGCAGTACCCACCGGAGGAGGGGAACCTACGAGCAGTACTTC.

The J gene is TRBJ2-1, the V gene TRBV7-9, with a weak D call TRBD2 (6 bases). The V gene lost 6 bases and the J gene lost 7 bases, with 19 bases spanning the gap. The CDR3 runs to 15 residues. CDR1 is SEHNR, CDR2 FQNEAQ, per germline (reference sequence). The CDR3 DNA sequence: TGTGCCAGCAGGACCGGGGGTGACTGGTGGAATGAGCAGTTCTTC. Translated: CASRTGGDWWNEQFF. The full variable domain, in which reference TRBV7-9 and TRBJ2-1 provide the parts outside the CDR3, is DTGVSQNPRHKITKRGQNVTFRCDPISEHNRLYWYRQTLGQGPEFLTYFQNEAQLEKSRLLSDRFSAERPKGSFSTLEIQRTEQGDSAMYLCASRTGGDWWNEQFFGPGTRLTVL.

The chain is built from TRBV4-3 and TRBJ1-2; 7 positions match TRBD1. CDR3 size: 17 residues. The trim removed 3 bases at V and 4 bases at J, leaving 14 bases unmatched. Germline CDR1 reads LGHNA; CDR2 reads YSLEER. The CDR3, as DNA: TGCGCCAGCAGCCACACCCCCTCATTACAGGGGACCTATGGCTACACCTTC. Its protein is CASSHTPSLQGTYGYTF.

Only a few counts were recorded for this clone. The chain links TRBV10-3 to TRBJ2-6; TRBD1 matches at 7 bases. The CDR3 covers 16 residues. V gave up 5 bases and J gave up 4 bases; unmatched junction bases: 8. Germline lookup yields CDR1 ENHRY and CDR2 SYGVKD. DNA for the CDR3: TGTGCCATCAGTCAGGACAGGCGTTCCGGGGCCAACGTCCTGACTTTC. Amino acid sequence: CAISQDRRSGANVLTF.

The CDR3 is CASSLLPYDTVGYEQYF. For the CDR3, the DNA is TGTGCCAGCAGTTTACTACCTTACGACACCGTGGGCTACGAGCAGTACTTC. The J gene is TRBJ2-7, the V gene TRBV28; unclear D gene. The CDR3 extends over 17 amino acids. V dropped 2 bases and J dropped 3 bases, with 20 bases sitting between them. Germline values: CDR1 MDHEN, CDR2 SYDVKM.

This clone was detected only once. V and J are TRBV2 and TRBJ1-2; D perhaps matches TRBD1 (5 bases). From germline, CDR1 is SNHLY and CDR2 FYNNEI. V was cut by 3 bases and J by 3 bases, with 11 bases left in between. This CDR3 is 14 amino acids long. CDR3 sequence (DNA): TGTGCCAGCAGTGATACAGGAGTGGACTATGGCTACACCTTC. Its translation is CASSDTGVDYGYTF.

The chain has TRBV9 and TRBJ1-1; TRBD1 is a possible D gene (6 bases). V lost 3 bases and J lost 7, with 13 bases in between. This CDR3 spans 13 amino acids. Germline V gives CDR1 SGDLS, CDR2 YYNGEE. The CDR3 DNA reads TGTGCCAGCAGCGCAGTGGGGGCTGGTGAAGCTTTCTTT. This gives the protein CASSAVGAGEAFF.

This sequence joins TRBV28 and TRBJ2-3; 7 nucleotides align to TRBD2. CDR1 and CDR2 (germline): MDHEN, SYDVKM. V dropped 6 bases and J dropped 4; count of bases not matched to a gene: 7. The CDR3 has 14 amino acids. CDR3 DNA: TGTGCCAGCAGCTCGGGAGGTTACGCAGATACGCAGTATTTT. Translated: CASSSGGYADTQYF.

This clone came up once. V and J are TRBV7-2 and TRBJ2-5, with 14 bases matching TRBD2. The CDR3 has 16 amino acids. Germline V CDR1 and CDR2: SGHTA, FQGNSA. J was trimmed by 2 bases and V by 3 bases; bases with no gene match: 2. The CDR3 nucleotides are TGTGCCAGCAGCTTCGGACTAGCGGGGGGTCAAGAGACCCAGTACTTC. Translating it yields CASSFGLAGGQETQYF.

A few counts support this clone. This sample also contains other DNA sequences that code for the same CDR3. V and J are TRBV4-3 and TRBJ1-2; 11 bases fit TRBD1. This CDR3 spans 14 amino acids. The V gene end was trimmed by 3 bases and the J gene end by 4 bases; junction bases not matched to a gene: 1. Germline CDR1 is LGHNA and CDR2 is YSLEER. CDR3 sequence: CASSQDRGLYGYTF. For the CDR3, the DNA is TGCGCCAGCAGCCAGGACAGGGGGCTCTATGGCTACACCTTC.

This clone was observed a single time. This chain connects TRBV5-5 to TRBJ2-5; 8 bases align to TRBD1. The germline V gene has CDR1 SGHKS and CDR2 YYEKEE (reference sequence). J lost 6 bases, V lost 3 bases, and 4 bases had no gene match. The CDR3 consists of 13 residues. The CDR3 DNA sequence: TGTGCCAGCAGCTCGGACAGGGTAAAGACCCAGTACTTC. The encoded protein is CASSSDRVKTQYF.

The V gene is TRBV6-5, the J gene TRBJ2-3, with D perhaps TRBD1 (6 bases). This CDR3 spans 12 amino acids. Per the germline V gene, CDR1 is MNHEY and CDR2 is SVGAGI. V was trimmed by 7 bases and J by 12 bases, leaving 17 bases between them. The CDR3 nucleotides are TGTGCCAGCAACGACGGGACATCCCCCCAGTATTTT. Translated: CASNDGTSPQYF.

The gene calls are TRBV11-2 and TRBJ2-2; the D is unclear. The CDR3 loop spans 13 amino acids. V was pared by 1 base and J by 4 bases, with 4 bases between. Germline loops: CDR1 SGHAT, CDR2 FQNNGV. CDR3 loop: CASSLVLTGELFF. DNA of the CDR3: TGTGCCAGCAGCTTAGTCCTCACCGGGGAGCTGTTTTTT.

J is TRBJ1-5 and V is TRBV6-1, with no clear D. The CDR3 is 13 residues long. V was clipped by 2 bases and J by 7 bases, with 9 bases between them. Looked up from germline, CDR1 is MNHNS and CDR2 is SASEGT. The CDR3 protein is CASSENGEQPQHF. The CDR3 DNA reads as TGTGCCAGCAGTGAAAATGGGGAGCAGCCCCAGCATTTT.

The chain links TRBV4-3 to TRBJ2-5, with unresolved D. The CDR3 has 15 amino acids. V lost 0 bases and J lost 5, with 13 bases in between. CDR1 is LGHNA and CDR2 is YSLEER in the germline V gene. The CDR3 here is CASSQERRIGETQYF. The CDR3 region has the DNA TGCGCCAGCAGCCAAGAGCGACGCATCGGGGAGACCCAGTACTTC.

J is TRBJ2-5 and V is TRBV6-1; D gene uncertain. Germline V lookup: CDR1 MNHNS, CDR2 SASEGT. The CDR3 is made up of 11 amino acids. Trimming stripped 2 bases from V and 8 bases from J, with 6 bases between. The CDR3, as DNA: TGTGCCAGCAGTGAATTTAGTACCCAGTACTTC. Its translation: CASSEFSTQYF.